Shown below are 21 T cell receptor beta chains from a single sample sequenced in a study of cytotoxic CD8 clonotypes in ibrutinib-treated CLL. The assay was immunoSEQ multiplex PCR, and TCRdb's table has in-frame clones only and misses some. Here the sample spans about 24,000 clones, approximately 81% being singletons. The source material was PBMCs, sampled before ibrutinib treatment. These receptors all come from a human donor with chronic lymphocytic leukemia.

The chain has TRBV5-6 and TRBJ2-1; no clear D. Germline V gene lookup returns CDR1 SGHDT and CDR2 YYEEEE. V lost 2 bases and J 10 bases, leaving 13 bases between the germline ends. The CDR3 length is 13 residues. CDR3 coding DNA: TGTGCCAGCAGCTTTGCCAGCATCGGAGAGCAGTTCTTC. It is translated as CASSFASIGEQFF. The complete variable domain, with remaining parts taken from reference TRBV5-6 and TRBJ2-1, reads DAGVTQSPTHLIKTRGQQVTLRCSPKSGHDTVSWYQQALGQGPQFIFQYYEEEERQRGNFPDRFSGHQFPNYSSELNVNALLLGDSALYLCASSFASIGEQFFGPGTRLTVL.

The chain is built from TRBV10-1 and TRBJ1-2, with 7 bases fitting TRBD1. This CDR3 has 14 amino acids. CDR1 and CDR2 (germline): WNHNN, SYGVQD (reference sequence). With V trimmed by 6 bases and J by 0 bases, 4 bases remained unmatched. The CDR3: CASRRQGPNYGYTF. The CDR3 nucleotides are TGCGCCAGCAGAAGACAGGGTCCTAACTATGGCTACACCTTC.

This chain uses TRBV9 with TRBJ2-5; no clear D. V lost 4 bases to trimming and J lost 0 bases, with 10 bases between them. Germline V gene data show CDR1 as SGDLS and CDR2 as YYNGEE. The CDR3 contains 14 residues. This CDR3 reads CASSPGYYQETQYF. The DNA for the CDR3 is TGTGCCAGCAGCCCCGGTTATTACCAAGAGACCCAGTACTTC.

This chain links TRBV5-8 with TRBJ1-5; D gene unclear. The CDR3 contains 16 residues. The germline V gene encodes CDR1 SGHTS and CDR2 YDEGEE. V lost 0 bases and J lost 1, with 11 bases in between. CDR3 in amino acids: CASSLAESWSNQPQHF. CDR3 DNA sequence: TGTGCCAGCAGCTTGGCCGAGTCCTGGAGCAATCAGCCCCAGCATTTT.

The chain joins TRBV6-1 to TRBJ2-7, with D maybe TRBD1 (6 bases). CDR3 length equals 14 residues. CDR1 MNHNS and CDR2 SASEGT come from the germline V gene. V shed 7 bases and J shed 2 bases, with 15 bases lying between them. CDR3 residues: CASTAGTRTYEQYF. CDR3 DNA sequence: TGTGCCAGCACCGCCGGGACACGGACCTACGAGCAGTACTTC.

The chain couples TRBV5-1 to TRBJ2-7; the match to TRBD2 covers 10 bases. CDR3 length: 14 residues. CDR1 and CDR2 from the germline V gene are SGHRS and YFSETQ. J lost 7 bases, V lost 2 bases, and 6 bases had no gene match. DNA of the CDR3: TGCGCCAGCAGCTTAGCGGGAGGGCCGGGAGAGCAGTACTTC. Amino acids: CASSLAGGPGEQYF.

The V call is TRBV7-2, the J call TRBJ2-2; 12 positions match TRBD2. This CDR3 region has 15 residues. CDR1 and CDR2 (germline): SGHTA, FQGNSA. Unmatched junction bases numbered 6, after V lost 6 bases and J lost 7 bases. Here the CDR3 DNA reads TGTGCCAGCAGAAAACTAGCGGGAGGTTTCGGGGAGCTGTTTTTT. The encoded protein is CASRKLAGGFGELFF.

V is TRBV6-4 and J is TRBJ2-2; possibly TRBD1 or TRBD2 for D (5 bases each). Trimming stripped 4 bases from V and 4 bases from J, with 10 bases between. This CDR3 contains 14 residues. Germline loops: CDR1 MRHNA, CDR2 SNTAGT. This CDR3 reads CASSGGIGTGELFF. The CDR3 nucleotides are TGTGCCAGCAGTGGGGGGATCGGCACCGGGGAGCTGTTTTTT.

The J gene is TRBJ1-5, the V gene TRBV19, with D perhaps matching TRBD1 (6 bases). Germline V gene sequence: CDR1 LNHDA, CDR2 SQIVND (reference sequence). CDR3 length equals 13 residues. The V end lost 6 bases, the J end lost 11 bases, and 17 bases lay between the germline ends. The chain's CDR3 is CASSATGGRSQHF. The CDR3 bases are TGTGCCAGTAGCGCTACCGGGGGCAGGTCCCAGCATTTT.

This chain uses TRBV9 with TRBJ1-2; D ambiguous. The V and J ends lost 0 bases and 2 bases respectively, with 8 bases between them. Germline V CDR1 and CDR2: SGDLS, YYNGEE. CDR3 size: 14 residues. CDR3 nucleotides: TGTGCCAGCAGCGTAGGGGGAAGCAACTATGGCTACACCTTC. Amino acids: CASSVGGSNYGYTF.

The V call is TRBV19, the J call TRBJ2-1; D possibly matches TRBD1 or TRBD2 (5 bases each). Trimming took off 5 bases at V and 6 bases at J, with 14 bases between the two ends. Germline assignment: CDR1 LNHDA and CDR2 SQIVND (reference sequence). The CDR3 loop spans 14 amino acids. CDR3 sequence reads: CASSFGDPSNEQFF. CDR3 nucleotides: TGTGCCAGTAGTTTCGGGGACCCCTCCAATGAGCAGTTCTTC.

V and J are TRBV6-5 and TRBJ2-7, with 9 bases that match TRBD1. Germline CDR1 MNHEY, CDR2 SVGAGI. The V gene end was trimmed by 6 bases and the J gene end by 3 bases; junction bases not matched to a gene: 3. The CDR3 is 13 amino acids. CDR3: CASRGQGYYEQYF. In nucleotides, the CDR3 is TGTGCCAGCAGGGGACAGGGATACTACGAGCAGTACTTC.

The CDR3 spells CATSRDQGEQFF. DNA of the CDR3: TGTGCCACCAGCAGAGATCAGGGTGAGCAGTTCTTC. The rearrangement joins TRBV15 to TRBJ2-1; perhaps TRBD1 as D (5 bases). Trimming removed 0 bases at V and 9 bases at J, with 6 bases between. This CDR3 contains 12 residues. In germline, CDR1 is LNHNV, CDR2 YYDKDF (reference sequence). Variable domain in full (rest from reference TRBV15 and TRBJ2-1): DAMVIQNPRYQVTQFGKPVTLSCSQTLNHNVMYWYQQKSSQAPKLLFHYYDKDFNNEADTPDNFQSRRPNTSFCFLDIRSPGLGDTAMYLCATSRDQGEQFFGPGTRLTVL.

The chain links TRBV11-2 to TRBJ2-5, with a weak D call TRBD2 (5 bases). The CDR3 contains 14 residues. The germline V and J ends were trimmed by 0 bases and 4 bases, with 9 bases remaining between them. Germline V gene sequence: CDR1 SGHAT, CDR2 FQNNGV. In DNA, the CDR3 is TGTGCCAGCAGCTTAGATACGGGGATAGAGACCCAGTACTTC. Translating gives CASSLDTGIETQYF. Variable domain in full (rest from reference TRBV11-2 and TRBJ2-5): EAGVAQSPRYKIIEKRQSVAFWCNPISGHATLYWYQQILGQGPKLLIQFQNNGVVDDSQLPKDRFSAERLKGVDSTLKIQPAKLEDSAVYLCASSLDTGIETQYFGPGTRLLVL.

CDR3 amino acids: CASSLSGVDTGELFF. CDR3 bases: TGTGCCAGCAGCTTATCAGGGGTGGACACCGGGGAGCTGTTTTTT. The chain links TRBV11-2 to TRBJ2-2; weak D call: TRBD1 (6 bases). This CDR3 region has 15 residues. CDR1 is SGHAT and CDR2 is FQNNGV in the germline V gene. Trimming left V 2 bases short and J 3 bases short, with 10 bases between.

V and J are TRBV18 and TRBJ2-5; TRBD1 aligns across 8 bases. The CDR3 has 13 amino acids. V dropped 5 bases and J dropped 5; count of bases not matched to a gene: 4. The germline V gene has CDR1 KGHSH and CDR2 LQKENI. CDR3 in amino acids: CASSARQGETQYF. The DNA for the CDR3 is TGTGCCAGCTCAGCTCGACAGGGGGAGACCCAGTACTTC.

The chain employs TRBV7-2 and TRBJ1-1; 7 nucleotides match TRBD1. The CDR3 is 15 residues long. The J segment lost 5 bases and the V segment lost 3 bases, leaving 9 bases of the junction unmatched. Germline loops: CDR1 SGHTA, CDR2 FQGNSA. The CDR3 DNA reads as TGTGCCAGCAGCTTCCACAGGGGCAGCGGGACTGAAGCTTTCTTT. Translating it yields CASSFHRGSGTEAFF.

The chain is built from TRBV7-2 and TRBJ2-2, with TRBD1 identical over 8 bases. CDR3 length: 15 amino acids. Per the germline V gene, CDR1 is SGHTA and CDR2 is FQGNSA. The junction had 7 bases not matched to a gene; V was cut back by 8 bases and J by 2 bases. The CDR3 is CASAKQGVNTGELFF. The CDR3, as DNA: TGTGCCAGCGCAAAACAGGGGGTTAACACCGGGGAGCTGTTTTTT.

The gene calls are TRBV9 and TRBJ2-3, with D possibly being TRBD1 (6 bases). CDR3 length equals 15 residues. Germline lookup yields CDR1 SGDLS and CDR2 YYNGEE. V lost 4 bases and J 3 bases, leaving 15 bases between the germline ends. CDR3 bases: TGTGCCAGCAGCACTACTCAGGGGTTTACAGATACGCAGTATTTT. Residues: CASSTTQGFTDTQYF. The whole variable domain, filled in from reference TRBV9 and TRBJ2-3, reads DSGVTQTPKHLITATGQRVTLRCSPRSGDLSVYWYQQSLDQGLQFLIQYYNGEERAKGNILERFSAQQFPDLHSELNLSSLELGDSALYFCASSTTQGFTDTQYFGPGTRLTVL.

The chain employs TRBV14 and TRBJ2-7; D is undetermined. CDR3 length: 13 residues. Germline-derived CDR1 and CDR2 are SGHDN and FVKESK. V shed 4 bases and J shed 1 base, with 8 bases lying between them. CDR3 loop: CASSPIGSYEQYF. CDR3 nucleotide sequence: TGTGCCAGCAGCCCCATAGGGTCCTACGAGCAGTACTTC.

This chain's CDR3 is CASSHATSTEAFF. CDR3 in DNA: TGTGCCAGCAGCCACGCCACAAGCACTGAAGCTTTCTTT. The chain is built from TRBV11-3 and TRBJ1-1; D not resolved. The CDR3 spans 13 residues. Germline CDR1 is SGHNT and CDR2 is YENEEA. The ends were cut back, 5 bases at V and 4 bases at J, with 11 bases in the middle.